This TCR beta chain is from a study of cytomegalovirus exposure and HLA in healthy donors. Across the whole study: Out of several hundred genotyped donors, 81% belonged to the Caucasian-associated ancestry cluster. Study-level points and caveats: Highly shared variants forming one cluster were likely a sequencing artifact. Reports credit the classifier with highly specific, highly sensitive diagnosis of cytomegalovirus status.

PCR amplification relied on 60 Vbeta primers (plus 13 Jbeta primers). The repertoire was sequenced with immunoSEQ multiplex PCR; TCRdb's copy has only in-frame clones and lacks some. The sample consists of under 250,000 clones, 85% of them appearing once. This CDR3 has 14 residues. V dropped 1 base and J dropped 5 bases, with 11 bases sitting between them. Looked up from germline, CDR1 is PRHDT and CDR2 is FYEKMQ (reference sequence). Of note for this clone: The antigen is undetermined.

The sequenced sample was PBMCs. The genes are TRBV13 and TRBJ2-5, with D tentatively TRBD2 (5 bases). The receptor comes from a girl aged 2 to 10 in good health and CMV-seronegative. The CDR3: CASSLVPGWETQYF. CDR3 coding DNA: TGTGCCAGCAGCTTAGTACCGGGATGGGAGACCCAGTACTTC.